This T cell receptor (beta chain) emerged from a study of shared clonotypes between healthy human individuals. This clone was counted once. Its cognate antigen is unknown. Study outcomes and limitations: Naive subsets typically showed greater estimated richness than memory subsets.

With 0 bases clipped from V and 5 bases from J, the junction kept 8 bases outside the gene matches. Germline V gene data show CDR1 as SSHAT and CDR2 as FNYEAQ (reference sequence). The CDR3 extends over 16 amino acids. The material for each subset, its genomic DNA, was split evenly across several immunoSEQ plates. The repertoire was sequenced with immunoSEQ multiplex PCR; TCRdb's copy has only in-frame clones and lacks some. The sample shows about 2.5 million clones, under 95% of them seen only once. Donors comprised healthy HIV-negative adults lacking recent acute infections or vaccinations. It was into CD45RA+ naive and CD45RA-negative memory subsets that the CD4+ cells were split.

The V and J genes are TRBV7-7 and TRBJ2-5; TRBD2 aligns across 8 bases. Sequencing was done on a sample of naive CD4+ T cells from PBMCs. Subset defined: CD45RA+ positively selected. This sequence was found in a man aged 18 to 30 in good health. Some clones in this sample may be carry-over from other donors' samples. The CDR3 DNA follows: TGTGCCAGCAGCTTAGCGCCAGCGGGAGCAGCCGAGACCCAGTACTTC. This codes for CASSLAPAGAAETQYF.